What follows are 3 T cell receptor beta chains derived from one specimen sequenced in a study of early T cells in non-severe SARS-CoV-2 infection. TCRdb used MiXCR to reprocess the 5' RACE reads, holding one entry per CDR3 protein. The sample has about 64,000 distinct CDR3 sequences, 4.9% seen once; the top ten hold 4.9%. Sequenced: whole blood. These receptor sequences come from an adult who was a healthcare worker with PCR-confirmed SARS-CoV-2 infection or an uninfected control (not recorded which).

This clonotype was picked up many times. V usage is TRBV20-1 and J usage is TRBJ2-1; 13 bases agree with TRBD2. Germline CDR1 reads DFQATT; CDR2 reads SNEGSKA (reference sequence). The length of the CDR3 is 15 residues. The ends lost 3 bases at V and 8 bases at J; junction bases unmatched: 7. The CDR3 spells CSARVLAGGPHEQFF. As DNA, the CDR3 is TGCAGTGCTAGGGTACTAGCGGGAGGGCCGCATGAGCAGTTCTTC.

The table lists this clonotype with many counts. The chain combines TRBV18 with TRBJ2-5; D is possibly TRBD1 or TRBD2 (5 bases each). The CDR3 is 17 amino acids. Between the trimmed V and J ends, which lost 5 bases and 2 bases, there was a span of 21 bases. CDR1 is KGHSH, CDR2 LQKENI, per germline. CDR3 region: CASSTQQVGGGQETQYF. Here the CDR3 DNA reads TGTGCCAGCTCAACACAACAGGTGGGCGGAGGACAAGAGACCCAGTACTTC.

V gene TRBV7-9 combines with J gene TRBJ2-3; D not certain. The CDR3 has 17 amino acids. Trimming took off 5 bases at V and 7 bases at J, with 25 bases between the two ends. Germline CDR1 SEHNR, CDR2 FQNEAQ (reference sequence). DNA of the CDR3: TGTGCCAGCAGCCAGACCCTTGTCCTCAACCCGCCGAATACGCAGTATTTT. Protein product: CASSQTLVLNPPNTQYF.